Following are 23 T cell receptor beta chains from one sample sequenced in a study of Graves' ophthalmopathy and Graves' hyperthyroidism. The study amplified TCR beta CDR3 regions using RNA transcripts. After a first-round RT-PCR with HTBI primers, a second-round multiplex PCR was run. TCRdb re-called the multiplex PCR reads with MiXCR, one entry per CDR3 protein. The sample holds hundreds of thousands of distinct CDR3 sequences, about 38% seen once. The sequenced material came from peripheral blood. Every receptor here comes from an adult man with Graves' ophthalmopathy.

The rearrangement links TRBV20-1 to TRBJ2-3; unclear D gene. Trimming removed 4 bases at V and 0 bases at J, with 11 bases between. Germline-derived CDR1 and CDR2 are DFQATT and SNEGSKA (reference sequence). This CDR3 contains 14 residues. DNA of the CDR3: TGCAGTGCTAAGGTCGGCCCTAGCACAGATACGCAGTATTTT. Amino acid sequence: CSAKVGPSTDTQYF.

The sample holds many counts of this clonotype. The rearrangement joins TRBV2 to TRBJ2-5; D possibly corresponds to TRBD1 (5 bases). The CDR3 spans 12 residues. V dropped 9 bases and J dropped 5 bases, with 13 bases sitting between them. Germline-derived CDR1 and CDR2 are SNHLY and FYNNEI. The CDR3 sequence: CASAGSAETQYF. CDR3 bases: TGTGCCAGTGCAGGGTCCGCTGAGACCCAGTACTTC.

This chain uses TRBV29-1 with TRBJ1-2, with 8 bases identical to TRBD1. Germline trimming cut 6 bases from V and 2 bases from J; bases unmatched to any gene: 2. The CDR3 is made up of 12 amino acids. Looked up from germline, CDR1 is SQVTM and CDR2 is ANQGSEA. The CDR3 DNA reads TGCAGCGTGGCAGGGGGCAACTATGGCTACACCTTC. This translates into CSVAGGNYGYTF.

This clonotype occurred once. The chain carries TRBV25-1 and TRBJ1-6; possible D gene TRBD1, 5 bases. With 2 bases removed from V and 7 bases from J, the gap between germline ends came to 18 bases. The CDR3 extends over 17 amino acids. The germline gives CDR1 MGHDK, CDR2 SYGVNS. The CDR3 region is CASSEGTVGSPNSPLHF. CDR3 nucleotide sequence: TGTGCCAGCAGTGAAGGGACCGTAGGAAGCCCAAATTCACCCCTCCACTTT.

This clonotype was counted at least ten times. V usage is TRBV7-2 and J usage is TRBJ1-6; 10 bases map to TRBD1. CDR1 and CDR2 (germline): SGHTA, FQGNSA. The CDR3 contains 15 residues. V lost 4 bases and J lost 10; bases outside the gene matches: 7. CDR3 nucleotides: TGTGCCAGCAGCTCCGGACAGGGGGAGGGATCACCCCTCCACTTT. This sequence encodes CASSSGQGEGSPLHF.

This clonotype appeared a few times. A read error may produce the germline difference seen at one junction end. The V gene is TRBV6-4, the J gene TRBJ2-7, with 7 nucleotides matching TRBD1. The CDR3 is 15 residues long. The germline V gene has CDR1 MRHNA and CDR2 SNTAGT. The CDR3: CASSYSVDREYEQYF. Written as DNA, the CDR3 is TGTGCCAGCAGTTACTCGGTCGACAGGGAATACGAGCAGTACTTC.

The table lists this clonotype with many counts. The rearrangement uses TRBV7-2 and TRBJ2-7; a possible D gene is TRBD2 (6 bases). Trimming shortened V by 5 bases and J by 2 bases, and 19 bases separated the two germline ends. CDR1 is SGHTA and CDR2 is FQGNSA in the germline V gene. This CDR3 is built from 16 residues. The CDR3 reads CASSETKRAGTYEQYF. The DNA of the CDR3 is TGTGCCAGCAGCGAGACTAAGCGGGCGGGAACCTACGAGCAGTACTTC.

The gene calls are TRBV25-1 and TRBJ2-7; TRBD2 might be the D (5 bases). Trimming removed 4 bases at V and 5 bases at J, with 9 bases between. CDR3 length: 12 amino acids. Looked up from germline, CDR1 is MGHDK and CDR2 is SYGVNS. This CDR3 is CASSAEEDEQYF. Written as DNA, the CDR3 is TGTGCCAGCAGTGCCGAGGAGGACGAGCAGTACTTC.

Ten or more counts support this clonotype. The chain uses TRBV2 and TRBJ2-7; 7 bases align to TRBD2. Germline loops: CDR1 SNHLY, CDR2 FYNNEI. CDR3 length: 14 amino acids. V gave up 8 bases and J gave up 5 bases; unmatched junction bases: 12. CDR3 in amino acids: CASLHRGGSNEQYF. CDR3 nucleotides: TGTGCCAGCCTCCATCGGGGAGGGAGCAACGAGCAGTACTTC.

The chain uses TRBV19 and TRBJ1-1; 8 positions match TRBD1. The germline V gene encodes CDR1 LNHDA and CDR2 SQIVND (reference sequence). The junction had 5 bases not matched to a gene; V was cut back by 5 bases and J by 0 bases. The CDR3 length is 15 residues. The CDR3 loop is CASSVGTGVNTEAFF. The CDR3 DNA is TGTGCCAGTAGTGTGGGGACAGGAGTGAACACTGAAGCTTTCTTT. The complete variable domain, with remaining parts taken from reference TRBV19 and TRBJ1-1, reads DGGITQSPKYLFRKEGQNVTLSCEQNLNHDAMYWYRQDPGQGLRLIYYSQIVNDFQKGDIAEGYSVSREKKESFPLTVTSAQKNPTAFYLCASSVGTGVNTEAFFGQGTRLTVV.

At least ten counts were recorded for this clonotype. The rearrangement uses TRBV14 and TRBJ1-6; tentative D call: TRBD1 (5 bases). V lost 2 bases and J 4 bases, leaving 12 bases between the germline ends. Germline assignment: CDR1 SGHDN and CDR2 FVKESK. This CDR3 region has 16 residues. The CDR3 DNA is TGTGCCAGCAGCCAATTGAGGGGCGCATATAATTCACCCCTCCACTTT. This gives the protein CASSQLRGAYNSPLHF.

V and J are TRBV15 and TRBJ1-4; 9 bases map to TRBD1. V was clipped by 3 bases and J by 7 bases; unmatched bases: 9. Germline V gene sequence: CDR1 LNHNV, CDR2 YYDKDF (reference sequence). The CDR3 length is 16 residues. CDR3 in amino acids: CATSRSRDRASEKLFF. In DNA, the CDR3 is TGTGCCACCAGCAGGAGTCGGGACAGGGCCAGTGAAAAACTGTTTTTT.

Notes on this clonotype: A much larger clonotype is one base distant, so this may be a read error. A read error is likely, as this CDR3 ends without the conserved phenylalanine or tryptophan. This chain connects TRBV20-1 to TRBJ1-5; D is unclear. The CDR3 is 14 residues long. Germline CDR1 and CDR2: DFQATT and SNEGSKA (reference sequence). The V end lost 0 bases, the J end lost 0 bases, and 6 bases lay between the germline ends. The CDR3: CSARDLGSNQPQHL. The CDR3 DNA sequence: TGCAGTGCTAGAGATCTAGGTAGCAATCAGCCCCAGCATCTT.

The sample holds many counts of this clonotype. The chain recombines TRBV5-1 with TRBJ1-6, with 7 bases lining up with TRBD1. Trimming took 3 bases from V and 9 from J; bases not matched to a gene: 6. Germline V CDR1 and CDR2: SGHRS, YFSETQ. There are 14 residues in the CDR3. CDR3 loop: CASSSAGGGSPLHF. DNA of the CDR3: TGCGCCAGCAGCTCGGCAGGGGGAGGTTCACCCCTCCACTTT.

The CDR3 spells CASSYSIGWEHEQYF. In DNA, the CDR3 is TGTGCCAGCAGTTACTCGATAGGTTGGGAGCACGAGCAGTACTTC. The V gene is TRBV6-5, the J gene TRBJ2-7, with a tentative D call TRBD2 (5 bases). The germline V gene has CDR1 MNHEY and CDR2 SVGAGI. Trimming took 0 bases from V and 5 from J, leaving 14 bases between them. The CDR3 runs to 15 residues.

CDR3 DNA: TGTGCCAGCAGTGAAGCACTAGCGGGGGGGCCGGAGACCCAGTACTTC. This translates into CASSEALAGGPETQYF. The genes are TRBV9 and TRBJ2-5; 13 positions match TRBD2. From germline, CDR1 is SGDLS and CDR2 YYNGEE. The CDR3 length is 16 residues. Trimming at V came to 5 bases and at J to 5 bases, leaving 9 bases not matched to a gene.

This clonotype has a count of ten or more. The chain combines TRBV11-3 with TRBJ1-6; TRBD1 is a possible D gene (6 bases). The germline CDR1 and CDR2 sequences are SGHNT and YENEEA. The CDR3 consists of 13 residues. V shed 8 bases and J shed 9 bases, with 14 bases lying between them. CDR3: CASGREGGSPLHF. In nucleotides, the CDR3 is TGTGCCAGCGGCAGGGAGGGGGGTTCACCCCTCCACTTT.

This clonotype was seen ten or more times. This chain connects TRBV10-3 to TRBJ2-7, with TRBD2 as a possible D gene (7 bases). Trimming stripped 6 bases from V and 3 bases from J, with 12 bases between. Germline CDR1 and CDR2: ENHRY and SYGVKD. The CDR3 totals 13 residues. CDR3 sequence: CAISPGGIYEQYF. The CDR3 DNA is TGTGCCATCAGCCCGGGGGGCATCTACGAGCAGTACTTC.

The chain has TRBV19 and TRBJ2-7; D not certain. Germline V gene sequence: CDR1 LNHDA, CDR2 SQIVND (reference sequence). V lost 7 bases, J lost 5 bases, and 3 bases lay in between. The CDR3 runs to 9 residues. This CDR3 is CASINEQYF. The CDR3 DNA follows: TGTGCCAGTATTAACGAGCAGTACTTC.

With respect to this clonotype: Given a much more abundant clone one base away, this may be a read error. The chain links TRBV19 to TRBJ2-2; D is perhaps TRBD1 or TRBD2 (6 bases each). This CDR3 comprises 15 residues. Germline V lookup: CDR1 LNHDA, CDR2 SQIVND (reference sequence). The CDR3 sequence: CASSSGGRNAGELFF. The CDR3 DNA reads as TGTGCCAGTAGTTCCGGGGGCAGGAACGCCGGGGAGCTGTTTTTT.

The sample holds one count of this clonotype. CDR3 coding DNA: TGTGCTAGTGGTTTGGTACCCCTCCAGGGGCTTATTAATGAAAAACTGTTTTTT. Translating it yields CASGLVPLQGLINEKLFF. The chain employs TRBV12-5 and TRBJ1-4; D is possibly TRBD1 (6 bases). Germline lookup yields CDR1 LGHNT and CDR2 FRNRAP. V dropped 0 bases and J dropped 4 bases, with 18 bases sitting between them. This CDR3 spans 18 amino acids.

The V gene is TRBV10-3, the J gene TRBJ1-4, with TRBD1 as a possible D gene (5 bases). V was trimmed by 3 bases and J by 5 bases, leaving 7 bases between them. Germline V gene sequence: CDR1 ENHRY, CDR2 SYGVKD. CDR3 length: 13 amino acids. The CDR3 reads CAISEGANEKLFF. The DNA of the CDR3 is TGTGCCATCAGTGAAGGGGCGAATGAAAAACTGTTTTTT.

This clonotype occurred many times. A much larger clonotype is one base distant, so this may be a read error. The CDR3 does not end in the conserved phenylalanine or tryptophan, so this is likely a read error. The rearrangement uses TRBV25-1 and TRBJ1-1; D call uncertain. The CDR3 has 15 residues. Per germline, CDR1 MGHDK and CDR2 SYGVNS. Between the trimmed V and J ends, which lost 1 base and 0 bases, there was a span of 9 bases. CDR3 region: CASSELGYMNTEAFL. The CDR3 nucleotides are TGTGCCAGCAGTGAATTGGGCTATATGAACACTGAAGCTTTCCTT.